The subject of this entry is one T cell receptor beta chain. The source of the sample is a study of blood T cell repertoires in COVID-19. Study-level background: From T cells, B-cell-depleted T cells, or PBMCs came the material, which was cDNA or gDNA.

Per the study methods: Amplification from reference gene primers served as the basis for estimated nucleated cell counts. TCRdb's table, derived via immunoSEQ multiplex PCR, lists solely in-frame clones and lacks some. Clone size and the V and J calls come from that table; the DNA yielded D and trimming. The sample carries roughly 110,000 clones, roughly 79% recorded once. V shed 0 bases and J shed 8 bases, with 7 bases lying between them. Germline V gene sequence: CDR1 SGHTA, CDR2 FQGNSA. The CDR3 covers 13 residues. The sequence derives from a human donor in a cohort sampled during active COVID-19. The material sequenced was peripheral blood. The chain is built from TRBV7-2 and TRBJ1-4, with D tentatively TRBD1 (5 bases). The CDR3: CASSLAGGEKLFF. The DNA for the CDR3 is TGTGCCAGCAGCTTAGCGGGGGGGGAAAAACTGTTTTTT.